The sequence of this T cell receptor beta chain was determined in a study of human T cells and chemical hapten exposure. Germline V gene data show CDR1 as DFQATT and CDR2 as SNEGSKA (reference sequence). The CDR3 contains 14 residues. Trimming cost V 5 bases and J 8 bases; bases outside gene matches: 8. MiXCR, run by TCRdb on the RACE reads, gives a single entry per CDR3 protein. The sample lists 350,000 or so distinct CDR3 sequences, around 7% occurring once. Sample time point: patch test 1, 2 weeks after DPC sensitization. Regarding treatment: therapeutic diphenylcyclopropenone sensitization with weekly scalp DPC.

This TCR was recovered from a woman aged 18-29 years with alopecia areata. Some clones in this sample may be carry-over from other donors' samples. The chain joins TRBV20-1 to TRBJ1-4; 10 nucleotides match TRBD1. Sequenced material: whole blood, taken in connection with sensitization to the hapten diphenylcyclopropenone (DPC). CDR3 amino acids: CSAHPGQGREKLFF. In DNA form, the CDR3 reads TGCAGTGCTCACCCGGGACAGGGGAGAGAAAAACTGTTTTTT.